The next 27 T cell receptor beta chains were all read from a single sample in a study of blood T cell repertoires in COVID-19. Generated by immunoSEQ multiplex PCR, the TCRdb table keeps only in-frame clones and is missing some. The profile shows some 500,000 clones, around 89% of them singletons. The sample consisted of PBMCs or T cells enriched from blood (not recorded which). These receptors were obtained from a woman aged 35 to 49 who had recovered from COVID-19.

The chain is built from TRBV12-3 or TRBV12-4 and TRBJ2-1; D call uncertain. The ends were cut back, 7 bases at V and 9 bases at J, with 13 bases in the middle. The CDR3 consists of 12 residues. CDR3 residues: CASTSPPGEQFF. The CDR3 bases are TGTGCCAGCACCTCCCCACCGGGTGAGCAGTTCTTC.

About this clone: Mismatch with germline at one junction end may stem from a read error. J is TRBJ1-2 and V is TRBV15; TRBD1 matches 8 bases. Germline V gene lookup returns CDR1 LNHNV and CDR2 YYDKDF (reference sequence). CDR3 length: 14 amino acids. Here the CDR3 reads CATSRDQGQGAPLF. CDR3 DNA sequence: TGTGCCACCAGCAGAGATCAAGGCCAGGGGGCCCCTCTCTTC.

The CDR3 DNA sequence: TGTGCCACCAGTGATTTAGGTAGCGGAGGACCCTACAATGAGCAGTTCTTC. It translates to CATSDLGSGGPYNEQFF. The chain uses TRBV24-1 and TRBJ2-1, with a weak D call TRBD2 (6 bases). The CDR3 sequence is 17 residues long. The V and J ends lost 1 base and 2 bases respectively, with 14 bases between them. Germline CDR1 and CDR2: KGHDR and SFDVKD.

The table lists this clone with a count of one. The gene calls are TRBV2 and TRBJ1-5; TRBD1 is a possible D gene (5 bases). Trimming took 0 bases from V and 3 from J, leaving 15 bases between them. Germline-derived CDR1 and CDR2 are SNHLY and FYNNEI. The CDR3 contains 17 residues. The CDR3 loop reads CASSEAGGGIHNQPQHF. The CDR3 DNA is TGTGCCAGCAGTGAAGCGGGTGGGGGGATCCACAATCAGCCCCAGCATTTT.

This rearrangement joins TRBV20-1 to TRBJ1-5; D may be TRBD1 (5 bases). Trimming stripped 3 bases from V and 6 bases from J, with 27 bases between. The length of the CDR3 is 18 residues. The germline gives CDR1 DFQATT, CDR2 SNEGSKA (reference sequence). The CDR3 sequence is CSASGQGLGGFVSQPQHF. CDR3 sequence (DNA): TGCAGTGCTAGTGGTCAGGGTCTGGGGGGGTTCGTTAGTCAGCCCCAGCATTTT.

The gene calls are TRBV7-2 and TRBJ2-1; D unresolved. Germline V gene lookup returns CDR1 SGHTA and CDR2 FQGNSA. The CDR3 length is 11 residues. Trimming stripped 1 base from V and 9 bases from J, with 4 bases between. The CDR3 region is CASSLVAEQFF. CDR3 in DNA: TGTGCCAGCAGCTTAGTAGCTGAGCAGTTCTTC.

This clone was picked up a small number of times. This chain connects TRBV11-3 to TRBJ2-1, with D perhaps TRBD2 (5 bases). Germline values: CDR1 SGHNT, CDR2 YENEEA. The V gene lost 1 base and the J gene lost 0 bases, with 7 bases spanning the gap. The CDR3 runs 15 residues. CDR3 loop: CASSLGRSSYNEQFF. As DNA, the CDR3 is TGTGCCAGCAGCTTAGGGAGGAGCTCCTACAATGAGCAGTTCTTC.

This clone is a singleton in its sample. The chain employs TRBV19 and TRBJ1-1; TRBD1 might be the D (6 bases). CDR1 LNHDA and CDR2 SQIVND come from the germline V gene (reference sequence). V lost 4 bases to trimming and J lost 6 bases, with 15 bases between them. This CDR3 spans 14 amino acids. CDR3 coding DNA: TGTGCCAGTAGTAGGGATCGGGGGGCCCCTGAAGCTTTCTTT. This gives the protein CASSRDRGAPEAFF.

V usage is TRBV5-4 and J usage is TRBJ2-1, with 7 nucleotides matching TRBD2. The CDR3 covers 16 residues. Germline V gives CDR1 SGHNT, CDR2 YYREEE (reference sequence). After removal of 0 bases from V and 4 bases from J, the junction contained 7 bases not matched to a gene. The CDR3 sequence is CASSLGLAVEYNEQFF. As DNA, the CDR3 is TGTGCCAGCAGCTTGGGCCTAGCGGTGGAATACAATGAGCAGTTCTTC.

This sequence joins TRBV4-3 and TRBJ2-6; a possible D gene is TRBD2 (5 bases). CDR3 length: 16 amino acids. CDR1 is LGHNA, CDR2 YSLEER, per germline. Trimming took off 0 bases at V and 2 bases at J, with 8 bases between the two ends. CDR3 protein: CASSQEWGAGANVLTF. CDR3 DNA sequence: TGCGCCAGCAGCCAAGAGTGGGGAGCTGGGGCCAACGTCCTGACTTTC.

This chain joins TRBV7-8 and TRBJ1-5; 7 positions match TRBD1. Looked up from germline, CDR1 is SGHVS and CDR2 is FQNEAQ. The CDR3 extends over 16 amino acids. Losses at the gene ends were 1 base for V and 3 bases for J; bases not matched to a gene: 6. The CDR3 sequence: CASSLEGAGTNQPQHF. The CDR3 coding sequence is TGTGCCAGCAGCTTAGAGGGGGCCGGGACCAATCAGCCCCAGCATTTT.

This clone was recorded once. The CDR3 sequence is CASSLSGGQGQETQYF. The CDR3, as DNA: TGCGCCAGCAGCTTGAGCGGCGGACAGGGCCAAGAGACCCAGTACTTC. The chain has TRBV5-1 and TRBJ2-5; 8 nucleotides agree with TRBD1. The germline CDR1 and CDR2 sequences are SGHRS and YFSETQ. With V trimmed by 1 base and J by 1 base, 6 bases remained unmatched. The CDR3 has 16 amino acids.

The sample holds one count of this clone. The chain couples TRBV2 to TRBJ2-2, with TRBD1 as a possible D gene (6 bases). The CDR3 spans 15 residues. Deletions cut 5 bases from V and 0 bases from J, with 10 bases between. The germline V gene encodes CDR1 SNHLY and CDR2 FYNNEI. For the CDR3, the DNA is TGTGCCAGCAGTTGGACAGCCGCGAACACCGGGGAGCTGTTTTTT. Translated: CASSWTAANTGELFF.

CDR3: CAISGQGEKLFF. CDR3 in DNA: TGTGCCATCAGTGGACAGGGTGAAAAACTGTTTTTT. The V call is TRBV10-3, the J call TRBJ1-4, with TRBD1 matching over 7 bases. The CDR3 loop spans 12 amino acids. The V segment lost 4 bases and the J segment 7 bases; nucleotides outside the gene matches: 0. Looked up from germline, CDR1 is ENHRY and CDR2 is SYGVKD.

J is TRBJ2-3 and V is TRBV5-4; 11 bases match TRBD2. Germline assignment: CDR1 SGHNT and CDR2 YYREEE (reference sequence). J was trimmed by 4 bases and V by 5 bases; bases with no gene match: 3. This CDR3 comprises 14 residues. As DNA, the CDR3 is TGTGCCAGCAGACTAGCGGGAGAAGCAGATACGCAGTATTTT. This encodes CASRLAGEADTQYF.

The chain combines TRBV7-8 with TRBJ2-2, with 10 bases lining up with TRBD2. Looked up from germline, CDR1 is SGHVS and CDR2 is FQNEAQ. The CDR3 covers 14 residues. With V trimmed by 5 bases and J by 7 bases, 4 bases remained unmatched. This chain's CDR3 is CASSHRTSGGELFF. The CDR3 DNA follows: TGTGCCAGCAGCCACCGGACTAGCGGCGGGGAGCTGTTTTTT. The full variable domain, in which reference TRBV7-8 and TRBJ2-2 provide the parts outside the CDR3, is GAGVSQSPRYKVAKRGQDVALRCDPISGHVSLFWYQQALGQGPEFLTYFQNEAQLDKSGLPSDRFFAERPEGSVSTLKIQRTQQEDSAVYLCASSHRTSGGELFFGEGSRLTVL.

V gene TRBV5-5 combines with J gene TRBJ1-4; TRBD1 might be the D (6 bases). Germline V gene data show CDR1 as SGHKS and CDR2 as YYEKEE (reference sequence). The CDR3 is made up of 15 amino acids. Trimming removed 9 bases at V and 8 bases at J, with 23 bases between. CDR3 amino acids: CATALRGGEGEKLFF. The CDR3, as DNA: TGTGCCACGGCTCTTCGGGGGGGCGAGGGAGAAAAACTGTTTTTT.

The chain carries TRBV7-2 and TRBJ2-1; 8 bases fit TRBD2. There are 14 residues in the CDR3. J lost 6 bases, V lost 5 bases, and 6 bases had no gene match. Germline CDR1 reads SGHTA; CDR2 reads FQGNSA. CDR3 in amino acids: CASSLYREGNEQFF. The CDR3 bases are TGTGCCAGCAGCCTCTATCGGGAGGGCAATGAGCAGTTCTTC.

There are a few counts of this clone. This chain uses TRBV6-2 or TRBV6-3 with TRBJ2-3; D not resolved. CDR1 and CDR2 (germline): MNHEY, SVGEGT. V shed 6 bases and J shed 6 bases, with 10 bases lying between them. This CDR3 contains 12 residues. The CDR3 DNA sequence: TGTGCCAGCAGCCTTCCAGCGGATACGCAGTATTTT. It translates to CASSLPADTQYF.

The chain employs TRBV7-2 and TRBJ2-1, with a possible D match to TRBD2 (5 bases). V was cut by 1 base and J by 1 base, with 8 bases left in between. Germline values: CDR1 SGHTA, CDR2 FQGNSA. CDR3 size: 15 residues. CDR3 DNA sequence: TGTGCCAGCAGCTTAGAACGGACTTCCTACAATGAGCAGTTCTTC. Translating gives CASSLERTSYNEQFF. The variable domain in full, with the rest retrieved from reference TRBV7-2 and TRBJ2-1, is GAGVSQSPSNKVTEKGKDVELRCDPISGHTALYWYRQSLGQGLEFLIYFQGNSAPDKSGLPSDRFSAERTGGSVSTLTIQRTQQEDSAVYLCASSLERTSYNEQFFGPGTRLTVL.

This clone appeared once. The rearrangement joins TRBV5-4 to TRBJ1-2, with TRBD1 matching 7 bases. The ends lost 4 bases at V and 5 bases at J; junction bases unmatched: 17. The CDR3 length is 17 residues. Germline V gene data show CDR1 as SGHNT and CDR2 as YYREEE (reference sequence). The CDR3 bases are TGTGCCAGCAGCCGACCAGAAAACCCGGGACAGAAGTATGGCTACACCTTC. Translating it yields CASSRPENPGQKYGYTF.

The genes are TRBV3-1 (or the pseudogene TRBV3-2) and TRBJ1-2; D uncertain. The CDR3 is 15 residues long. The ends were cut back, 1 base at V and 5 bases at J, with 14 bases in the middle. The germline V gene has CDR1 LGHDT and CDR2 YNNKEL (reference sequence). The CDR3 spells CASSQVPDGGYGYTF. Written as DNA, the CDR3 is TGTGCCAGCAGCCAAGTACCCGACGGAGGTTATGGCTACACCTTC.

This clone was seen only once. The V gene is TRBV5-4, the J gene TRBJ2-5, with 15 bases lining up with TRBD2. V was clipped by 2 bases and J by 2 bases; unmatched bases: 1. Germline V gene lookup returns CDR1 SGHNT and CDR2 YYREEE (reference sequence). This CDR3 spans 16 amino acids. The CDR3 nucleotides are TGTGCCAGCAGCTTCGGACTAGCGGGAGGGCAAGAGACCCAGTACTTC. Translation: CASSFGLAGGQETQYF.

The rearrangement joins TRBV27 to TRBJ2-7; 7 bases are a match to TRBD2. The CDR3 runs 15 residues. Germline V gene sequence: CDR1 MNHEY, CDR2 SMNVEV (reference sequence). V lost 6 bases to trimming and J lost 0 bases; unmatched junction nucleotides: 8. This CDR3 reads CASRRSGTNSYEQYF. As DNA, the CDR3 is TGTGCCAGCAGGCGCAGCGGGACCAACTCCTACGAGCAGTACTTC.

This rearrangement joins TRBV14 to TRBJ1-1; tentatively, D is TRBD1 (5 bases). In germline, CDR1 is SGHDN, CDR2 FVKESK. The germline V and J ends were trimmed by 1 base and 2 bases, with 8 bases remaining between them. The CDR3 contains 14 residues. The CDR3 nucleotides are TGTGCCAGCAGCCAAGTGGGGGGAAACACTGAAGCTTTCTTT. This sequence encodes CASSQVGGNTEAFF.

V gene TRBV6-6 combines with J gene TRBJ2-7, with 8 bases lining up with TRBD2. The CDR3 contains 14 residues. Germline lookup yields CDR1 MNHNY and CDR2 SVGAGI (reference sequence). Losses at the gene ends were 2 bases for V and 7 bases for J; bases not matched to a gene: 7. Here the CDR3 reads CASSYRREVGEQYF. The CDR3 bases are TGTGCCAGCAGTTACAGGCGGGAGGTAGGAGAGCAGTACTTC.

The chain employs TRBV24-1 and TRBJ2-1, with 7 bases identical to TRBD2. J was trimmed by 4 bases and V by 10 bases; bases with no gene match: 15. Germline CDR1 reads KGHDR; CDR2 reads SFDVKD. The CDR3 sequence is 16 residues long. CDR3 protein: CATSSGRERGYNEQFF. The CDR3 nucleotides read TGTGCCACATCAAGTGGGCGGGAGAGGGGATACAATGAGCAGTTCTTC.